This is a list of T cell receptor beta chains from one sample in a study of cytomegalovirus exposure and HLA in healthy donors. Sequencing used immunoSEQ multiplex PCR; TCRdb keeps in-frame clones, though not all of them. The data show 180,000 or so clones, 75% to 85% seen once. The specimen was PBMCs. These receptors came from a woman aged 18-29 years in good health and CMV-seropositive. Both conserved end residues are part of each CDR3. Each record gives: D gene, J gene, V gene, clone size, CDR3 DNA, CDR3 protein. The D gene is left open where the match is weak. Expanded clones are given a class, and other clones once, few, many or no size at all.

-,TRBJ1-1,TRBV7-2,once,TGTGCCAGCAGCTTATTTGTTACAGACAAAACTAACACTGAAGCTTTCTTT,CASSLFVTDKTNTEAFF
-,TRBJ1-5,TRBV6-5,-,TGTGCCAGTGGAGTGGGGGGGGGTAATCAGCCCCAGCATTTT,CASGVGGGNQPQHF
TRBD1,TRBJ2-7,TRBV11-2,-,TGTGCCAGCAGCTTCGGACAGGGGATCGCCTACGAGCAGTACTTC,CASSFGQGIAYEQYF
-,TRBJ1-5,TRBV28,-,TGTGCCAGCAGTTTAGGGGAGGTCAGTCAGCCCCAGCATTTT,CASSLGEVSQPQHF
TRBD1,TRBJ2-3,TRBV29-1,-,TGCAGCCTAAACAGGGGCGATACGCAGTATTTT,CSLNRGDTQYF
TRBD2,TRBJ2-3,TRBV19,once,TGTGCCAGTAGTATAGACCGGGACTACACAGATACGCAGTATTTT,CASSIDRDYTDTQYF
TRBD1,TRBJ2-5,TRBV7-9,-,TGTGCCAGCAGCGGGACAGGTGAAGAGACCCAGTACTTC,CASSGTGEETQYF
TRBD1,TRBJ2-7,TRBV19,-,TGTGCCAGTACCAGCGGACAGGGCTCCTACGAGCAGTACTTC,CASTSGQGSYEQYF
-,TRBJ2-2,TRBV11-2,-,TGTGCCAGCAGCTTAGCCGGGGGGCAGGGCGGGGAGCTGTTTTTT,CASSLAGGQGGELFF
TRBD1,TRBJ1-6,TRBV10-3,-,TGTGCCATCAGTGAGTTCCCGGGACAGGGGACACCCCTCCACTTT,CAISEFPGQGTPLHF
TRBD2,TRBJ2-5,TRBV28,-,TGTGCCAGTACCGGGGGGGTCGAGCAAGAGACCCAGTACTTC,CASTGGVEQETQYF
TRBD2,TRBJ2-7,TRBV6-4,-,TGTGCCAGCAGTCGCCGGCCTCGCCTAGCGGGGGTTTCCTCCTACGAGCAGTACTTC,CASSRRPRLAGVSSYEQYF
-,TRBJ2-1,TRBV7-6,-,TGTGCCAGCAGCTTTTATCGGGGGTTGGTGCAGTTCTTC,CASSFYRGLVQFF
-,TRBJ2-5,TRBV6-5,-,TGTGCCAGCAGTTACCCTGAGTCTCCCGAAGAGACCCAGTACTTC,CASSYPESPEETQYF
-,TRBJ1-2,TRBV15,-,TGTGCCACCAGTCCTAGTGTGGACTATGGCTACACCTTC,CATSPSVDYGYTF
-,TRBJ2-5,TRBV15,-,TGTGCCACGGGGTCGGCGGGGCAAGAGACCCAGTACTTC,CATGSAGQETQYF
TRBD1,TRBJ2-7,TRBV19,-,TGTGCCAGTAGTCCTCCGCGGACAGGGGGAATCGAGCAGTACTTC,CASSPPRTGGIEQYF
TRBD1,TRBJ1-2,TRBV7-9,-,TGTTCCAGCAGCCCAGGGGGAGTAGGGTATGGCTACACCTTC,CSSSPGGVGYGYTF
TRBD1,TRBJ1-2,TRBV5-4,-,TGTGCCAGCAGCTTTGCCGGGACAGGGAAAACCGCAGGCTATGGCTACACCTTC,CASSFAGTGKTAGYGYTF
-,TRBJ2-2,TRBV5-6,-,TGTGCCAGCAGCTTGGATTATGCCGGGGAGCTGTTTTTT,CASSLDYAGELFF
TRBD1,TRBJ1-1,TRBV10-3,-,TGTGCCATCAGTGAGGGGACAGAGCTGAACACTGAAGCTTTCTTT,CAISEGTELNTEAFF
TRBD1,TRBJ2-7,TRBV6-5,-,TGTGCCAGCAGTATAACAGGGGGCGGCCTCTACGAGCAGTACTTC,CASSITGGGLYEQYF
TRBD2,TRBJ2-1,TRBV10-1,-,TGCGCCAGCAGCTTGGGGGGGAGCCTCAATGAGCAGTTCTTC,CASSLGGSLNEQFF
TRBD1,TRBJ1-2,TRBV13,-,TGTGCCAGCAGTTCATACTGGACAGGGGCCTCATATGGCTACACCTTC,CASSSYWTGASYGYTF
TRBD1,TRBJ2-5,TRBV7-3,-,TGTGCCAGCAGCCCGACAGGGGGCCGAGAGACCCAGTACTTC,CASSPTGGRETQYF
-,TRBJ1-2,TRBV5-1,once,TGCGCCAGCAGTATGGACACTGGCTACACCTTC,CASSMDTGYTF
-,TRBJ2-7,TRBV27,-,TGTGCCAGCAGGGGCAGGGACGAGCAGTACTTC,CASRGRDEQYF
-,TRBJ1-2,TRBV6-1,-,TGTGCCAGCAGTGAAGCTCGGGTCCTAAACTATGGCTACACCTTC,CASSEARVLNYGYTF
-,TRBJ2-5,TRBV7-9,-,TGTGCCAGCAGCTTACCGGAGACCCAGTACTTC,CASSLPETQYF
-,TRBJ2-3,TRBV5-1,-,TGCGCCAGCAGCTTGGACAGGCCTGGCACAGATACGCAGTATTTT,CASSLDRPGTDTQYF
-,TRBJ1-3,TRBV7-2,-,TGTGCCAGCAGCTTAGGCCCTTCGGGGACAACTGGAAACACCATATATTTT,CASSLGPSGTTGNTIYF
-,TRBJ1-6,TRBV15,once,TGTGCCACCAGCGTCGGACAGATGAATTCACCCCTCCACTTT,CATSVGQMNSPLHF
TRBD1,TRBJ2-1,TRBV2,-,TGTGCCAGCAGGGGGACAGGGTGGACCTACAATGAGCAGTTCTTC,CASRGTGWTYNEQFF
-,TRBJ1-1,TRBV2,-,TGTGCCAGCAGTATAATCGACACTGAAGCTTTCTTT,CASSIIDTEAFF
TRBD1,TRBJ1-1,TRBV9,-,TGTGCCAGCAGCCCTGACAGGGGGAGAGTCCGGATGAACACTGAAGCTTTCTTT,CASSPDRGRVRMNTEAFF
TRBD2,TRBJ2-5,TRBV10-1,-,TGCGCCAGCAGTGTGACTAGCGGGGGCCAAGAGACCCAGTACTTC,CASSVTSGGQETQYF
-,TRBJ1-2,TRBV7-2,-,TGTGCCAGCAGCCCTAGAGGGGGAGACTATGGCTACACCTTC,CASSPRGGDYGYTF
-,TRBJ1-2,TRBV27,-,TGTGCCAGCAGCAAGTCAATGAGGGGGGGTCCCTATGGCTACACCTTC,CASSKSMRGGPYGYTF
-,TRBJ1-2,TRBV5-5,-,TGTGCCAGCAGCTTACAGGACAATGGCTACACCTTC,CASSLQDNGYTF
TRBD2,TRBJ2-2,TRBV5-1,once,TGCGCCAGCAGCTTGGAGACTAGCTATTCCGGGGAGCTGTTTTTT,CASSLETSYSGELFF
-,TRBJ1-1,TRBV7-8,-,TGTGCCAGCAGCGTCGGGGGCACTGAAGCTTTCTTT,CASSVGGTEAFF
-,TRBJ1-1,TRBV9,once,TGTGCCAGCAGCGTAGGATTAGGGGTCAGCAACACTGAAGCTTTCTTT,CASSVGLGVSNTEAFF
-,TRBJ1-5,TRBV19,-,TGTGCCAGTAGTAACCAAAGCAGGGGCGGTATACAGCCCCAGCATTTT,CASSNQSRGGIQPQHF
TRBD1,TRBJ2-2,TRBV19,-,TGTGCCAGTAACTTATTCGGGACAGAACAAACCGGGGAGCTGTTTTTT,CASNLFGTEQTGELFF
TRBD2,TRBJ2-1,TRBV19,once,TGTGCCAGTAGTCCCAGGACTAGGAGCCCACAGTTCTTC,CASSPRTRSPQFF
TRBD1,TRBJ1-2,TRBV7-2,-,TGTGCCAGCAGCCTGGTGACAGGGCCAACTAACTATGGCTACACCTTC,CASSLVTGPTNYGYTF
-,TRBJ2-3,TRBV7-6,-,TGTGCCAGCAGCTTTGGTGGGGGGGCTCTGGGCGGAGATACGCAGTATTTT,CASSFGGGALGGDTQYF
TRBD2,TRBJ2-1,TRBV9,-,TGTGCCAGCAGCGTCCGGGGGGGACCCGTCGGTGAGCAGTTCTTC,CASSVRGGPVGEQFF
TRBD1,TRBJ2-7,TRBV4-1,-,TGCGCCAGCAGCCTATCAACTCAGGGGGTAATCTACGAGCAGTACTTC,CASSLSTQGVIYEQYF
-,TRBJ1-1,TRBV5-6,-,TGTGCCAGCAGCCAACCAGGGGACATGAACACTGAAGCTTTCTTT,CASSQPGDMNTEAFF
-,TRBJ1-4,TRBV14,-,TGTGCCAGCAGCCAAGGGGGGGCAACTAATGAAAAACTGTTTTTT,CASSQGGATNEKLFF
TRBD1,TRBJ1-2,TRBV4-2,-,TGTGCCAGCAGGACAGGGGTTGATGGCTACACCTTC,CASRTGVDGYTF
TRBD1,TRBJ2-7,TRBV5-6,-,TGTGCCAGCAGCTTTGTCGTTTGGGACAGCTCCTACGAGCAGTACTTC,CASSFVVWDSSYEQYF
-,TRBJ1-6,TRBV4-1,once,TGCGCCAGCAGCCAAAAACAAGGGACTTTTGGAGGTAATTCACCCCTCCACTTT,CASSQKQGTFGGNSPLHF
TRBD1,TRBJ1-5,TRBV10-3,-,TGTGCCATCAGTGCGACAGGGGGCAGAAGCAATCAGCCCCAGCATTTT,CAISATGGRSNQPQHF
-,TRBJ2-2,TRBV7-2,-,TGTGCCAGCAGCGCTTTTTGGGGGGGCAACGGGGAGCTGTTTTTT,CASSAFWGGNGELFF
-,TRBJ1-2,TRBV5-6,-,TGTGCCAGCAGCAGCAGGGGTGGCTACACCTTC,CASSSRGGYTF
-,TRBJ2-3,TRBV19,-,TGTGCCAGTAGTACCAGACACGGTAGCACAGATACGCAGTATTTT,CASSTRHGSTDTQYF
TRBD1,TRBJ2-1,TRBV7-7,-,TGTGCTAGCAGCCGGGGACAGGGGCCGTACAATGAGCAGTTCTTC,CASSRGQGPYNEQFF
-,TRBJ2-1,TRBV9,-,TGTGCCAGCAGCGCTAGTGTTCCACTTGGGACATTAAATGAGCAGTTCTTC,CASSASVPLGTLNEQFF